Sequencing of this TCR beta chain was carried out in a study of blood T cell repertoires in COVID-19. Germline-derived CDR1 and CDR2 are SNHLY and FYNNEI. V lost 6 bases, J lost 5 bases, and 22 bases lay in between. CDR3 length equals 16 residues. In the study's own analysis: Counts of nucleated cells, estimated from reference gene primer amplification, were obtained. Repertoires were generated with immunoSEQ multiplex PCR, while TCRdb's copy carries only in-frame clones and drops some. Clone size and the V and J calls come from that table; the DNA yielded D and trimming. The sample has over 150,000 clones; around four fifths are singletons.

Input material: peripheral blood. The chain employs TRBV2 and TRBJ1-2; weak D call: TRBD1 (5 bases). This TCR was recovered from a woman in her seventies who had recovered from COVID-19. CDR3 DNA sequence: TGTGCCAGCAGGGGCCCGGAGCAGGGAATTTGGTATGGCTACACCTTC. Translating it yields CASRGPEQGIWYGYTF.